This T cell receptor (beta chain) is drawn from a study of cytomegalovirus exposure and HLA in healthy donors. Notes on the study in general: In all likelihood, a cluster of highly shared sequence variants was a sequencing artifact. CMV serostatus alone was available as immune exposure information.

Remarks on this clone: Its antigen is unidentified.

V shed 5 bases and J shed 3 bases, with 11 bases lying between them. Germline CDR1 reads SGHVS; CDR2 reads FQNEAQ. The CDR3 is 13 residues long. The PCR used 60 Vbeta and 13 Jbeta primers. TCRdb keeps only in-frame clones here, not all; method: immunoSEQ multiplex PCR. The table has roughly 160,000 clones, about two thirds seen once. This TCR derives from a woman aged 30 to 39 in good health and CMV-seronegative. What was sequenced was PBMCs. This sequence joins TRBV7-8 and TRBJ2-7, with D possibly TRBD1 on 5 matching bases. The CDR3 here is CASSPRTYYEQYF. CDR3 coding DNA: TGTGCCAGCAGCCCCCGGACATACTACGAGCAGTACTTC.